Presented here are 20 T cell receptor beta chains from one specimen sequenced in a study of blood T cell repertoires in COVID-19. Sequencing was performed with immunoSEQ multiplex PCR; in TCRdb, only in-frame clones are kept and a portion is missing. The sample holds about 400,000 clones, roughly 87% seen once. The sample comprised PBMCs or T cells enriched from blood (not recorded which). These receptors all stem from a woman in her 30s who had recovered from COVID-19.

The chain has TRBV18 and TRBJ2-7; 9 bases line up with TRBD2. Germline V gene data show CDR1 as KGHSH and CDR2 as LQKENI. The CDR3 covers 17 residues. J was trimmed by 4 bases and V by 2 bases; bases with no gene match: 12. The CDR3 bases are TGTGCCAGCTCACCAGGTTCCGCGGGACTAGCTTTTTACGAGCAGTACTTC. Encoded protein: CASSPGSAGLAFYEQYF.

V gene TRBV7-2 combines with J gene TRBJ2-5; 12 bases line up with TRBD2. Trimming cost V 8 bases and J 1 base; bases outside gene matches: 2. CDR3 length: 14 amino acids. Germline CDR1 reads SGHTA; CDR2 reads FQGNSA. The CDR3 reads CASGLAGPQETQYF. The CDR3 bases are TGTGCCAGCGGACTAGCGGGGCCCCAAGAGACCCAGTACTTC. Drawing the rest from reference TRBV7-2 and TRBJ2-5, the complete variable domain is GAGVSQSPSNKVTEKGKDVELRCDPISGHTALYWYRQSLGQGLEFLIYFQGNSAPDKSGLPSDRFSAERTGGSVSTLTIQRTQQEDSAVYLCASGLAGPQETQYFGPGTRLLVL.

This chain joins TRBV7-9 and TRBJ1-6; 8 bases align to TRBD1. Trimming at V came to 5 bases and at J to 11 bases, leaving 11 bases not matched to a gene. This CDR3 region has 15 residues. Germline V CDR1 and CDR2: SEHNR, FQNEAQ (reference sequence). The CDR3 sequence is CASSREDRVRAPLHF. The CDR3 nucleotides are TGTGCCAGCAGCCGGGAGGACAGGGTGCGGGCACCCCTCCACTTT.

V usage is TRBV29-1 and J usage is TRBJ1-1; 7 bases fit TRBD1. CDR1 SQVTM and CDR2 ANQGSEA come from the germline V gene. Germline trimming cut 5 bases from V and 4 bases from J; bases unmatched to any gene: 7. CDR3 length: 13 residues. The CDR3 coding sequence is TGCAGCGTTAGGTTAGCAGGGGGCACTGAAGCTTTCTTT. Translation gives CSVRLAGGTEAFF.

The chain combines TRBV19 with TRBJ1-5; a possible D gene is TRBD1 (6 bases). This CDR3 contains 16 residues. V was clipped by 7 bases and J by 1 base, with 17 bases between them. CDR1 and CDR2 from the germline V gene are LNHDA and SQIVND (reference sequence). The CDR3 reads CASKLWGGGSNQPQHF. DNA of the CDR3: TGTGCCAGTAAACTCTGGGGGGGCGGGAGCAATCAGCCCCAGCATTTT.

This clone was seen repeatedly, ten times or more. This chain joins TRBV19 and TRBJ1-1; D is unclear. The ends were cut back, 7 bases at V and 4 bases at J, with 16 bases in the middle. The CDR3 covers 14 residues. Germline loops: CDR1 LNHDA, CDR2 SQIVND (reference sequence). CDR3 protein: CASIQSGEGTEAFF. In nucleotides, the CDR3 is TGTGCCAGTATTCAGTCGGGAGAGGGCACTGAAGCTTTCTTT.

J is TRBJ1-2 and V is TRBV5-4, with D possibly matching TRBD1 (5 bases). CDR1 and CDR2 (germline): SGHNT, YYREEE (reference sequence). CDR3 length: 14 amino acids. The V end lost 0 bases, the J end lost 8 bases, and 14 bases lay between the germline ends. The CDR3 here is CASSLEGQGGGYTF. In DNA form, the CDR3 reads TGTGCCAGCAGCTTGGAGGGGCAGGGCGGAGGCTACACCTTC.

The chain has TRBV29-1 and TRBJ1-2, with D possibly being TRBD1 (5 bases). Trimming stripped 5 bases from V and 2 bases from J, with 12 bases between. CDR1 and CDR2 from the germline V gene are SQVTM and ANQGSEA. The CDR3 loop spans 13 amino acids. The CDR3 loop is CSVTQGANYGYTF. CDR3 coding DNA: TGCAGCGTTACGCAGGGTGCGAACTATGGCTACACCTTC.

This chain joins TRBV24-1 and TRBJ1-2; D perhaps matches TRBD1 (6 bases). CDR3 length: 13 residues. The V end lost 2 bases, the J end lost 7 bases, and 10 bases lay between the germline ends. Germline assignment: CDR1 KGHDR and CDR2 SFDVKD. The CDR3 region is CATSDSIQGGYTF. DNA for the CDR3: TGTGCCACCAGTGATTCAATACAGGGTGGCTACACCTTC.

V usage is TRBV18 and J usage is TRBJ2-1; no reliable D call. This CDR3 region has 17 residues. Germline CDR1 KGHSH, CDR2 LQKENI. V was trimmed by 2 bases and J by 2 bases, leaving 16 bases between them. CDR3 in amino acids: CASSPYNSLHPYNEQFF. The CDR3 region has the DNA TGTGCCAGCTCACCATATAACAGCCTACATCCCTACAATGAGCAGTTCTTC. The entire variable domain, with the rest obtained from reference TRBV18 and TRBJ2-1, is as follows: NAGVMQNPRHLVRRRGQEARLRCSPMKGHSHVYWYRQLPEEGLKFMVYLQKENIIDESGMPKERFSAEFPKEGPSILRIQQVVRGDSAAYFCASSPYNSLHPYNEQFFGPGTRLTVL.

The rearrangement joins TRBV6-1 to TRBJ1-1; the D gene is possibly TRBD1 (6 bases). The CDR3 is 15 residues long. Germline V gives CDR1 MNHNS, CDR2 SASEGT. V was cut by 3 bases and J by 1 base, with 12 bases left in between. In nucleotides, the CDR3 is TGTGCCAGCAGTGAGAACAGGGAAGGGAACACTGAAGCTTTCTTT. Protein product: CASSENREGNTEAFF.

This clone was seen a single time. The CDR3 is CATRGGLEDYGYTF. The CDR3 DNA reads TGTGCCACCCGGGGGGGGTTGGAGGACTATGGCTACACCTTC. The chain joins TRBV27 to TRBJ1-2; weak D call: TRBD1 (5 bases). The CDR3 is 14 amino acids. V lost 10 bases and J 3 bases, leaving 18 bases between the germline ends. The germline gives CDR1 MNHEY, CDR2 SMNVEV (reference sequence).

The rearrangement joins TRBV27 to TRBJ1-5, with 7 positions matching TRBD1. The CDR3 spans 15 residues. Per the germline V gene, CDR1 is MNHEY and CDR2 is SMNVEV (reference sequence). J lost 6 bases, V lost 2 bases, and 7 bases had no gene match. CDR3 nucleotides: TGTGCCAGCAGTTTAAATGCAGGGGGTGGTCAGCCCCAGCATTTT. It codes for CASSLNAGGGQPQHF.

There are a few counts of this clone. This sequence joins TRBV19 and TRBJ2-7, with 9 bases lining up with TRBD2. The germline gives CDR1 LNHDA, CDR2 SQIVND (reference sequence). CDR3 length equals 14 residues. V lost 3 bases to trimming and J lost 6 bases; unmatched junction nucleotides: 6. The CDR3 region is CASSIRRREGEQYF. The DNA for the CDR3 is TGTGCCAGTAGTATTCGTCGGCGGGAGGGCGAGCAGTACTTC.

This chain's CDR3 is CASSLGGRGLLATEAFF. The CDR3 nucleotides are TGTGCCAGCAGCTTAGGCGGTAGGGGGCTCCTAGCCACTGAAGCTTTCTTT. The chain employs TRBV7-8 and TRBJ1-1; TRBD1 matches 7 bases. The germline gives CDR1 SGHVS, CDR2 FQNEAQ. V was pared by 1 base and J by 4 bases, with 12 bases of the junction left unmatched. The length of the CDR3 is 17 residues.

V is TRBV15 and J is TRBJ1-1, with D possibly matching TRBD1 (5 bases). V was cut by 1 base and J by 1 base, with 16 bases left in between. This CDR3 has 17 amino acids. The V gene's germline CDR1 is LNHNV and CDR2 YYDKDF (reference sequence). CDR3 sequence reads: CATSRGGVGQENTEAFF. Written as DNA, the CDR3 is TGTGCCACCAGCAGAGGGGGGGTAGGGCAGGAGAACACTGAAGCTTTCTTT.

The rearrangement uses TRBV19 and TRBJ1-5; TRBD1 might be the D (5 bases). V was trimmed by 3 bases and J by 2 bases, leaving 11 bases between them. Germline-derived CDR1 and CDR2 are LNHDA and SQIVND (reference sequence). The CDR3 is made up of 15 amino acids. The CDR3 coding sequence is TGTGCCAGTAGTATGTCCAGGGTTGGCAATCAGCCCCAGCATTTT. This codes for CASSMSRVGNQPQHF.

This chain connects TRBV7-2 to TRBJ2-5; 12 bases agree with TRBD1. This CDR3 is built from 14 residues. The germline V gene encodes CDR1 SGHTA and CDR2 FQGNSA. V was pared by 5 bases and J by 5 bases, with 3 bases of the junction left unmatched. The CDR3 sequence: CASSPGQGAETQYF. The DNA for the CDR3 is TGTGCCAGCAGCCCGGGACAGGGGGCTGAGACCCAGTACTTC.

The chain uses TRBV7-2 and TRBJ2-7; TRBD1 is a possible D gene (6 bases). The CDR3 loop spans 15 amino acids. Trimming removed 3 bases from V and 1 base from J, with 13 bases in between. Germline loops: CDR1 SGHTA, CDR2 FQGNSA. The CDR3 region has the DNA TGTGCCAGCAGCTTTAGACAGGAATATTCCTACGAGCAGTACTTC. This sequence encodes CASSFRQEYSYEQYF.

The rearrangement links TRBV3-1 (or the pseudogene TRBV3-2) to TRBJ1-3; D unresolved. Germline CDR1 reads LGHDT; CDR2 reads YNNKEL (reference sequence). The CDR3 has 16 residues. Between the trimmed V and J ends, which lost 4 bases and 4 bases, there was a span of 17 bases. CDR3 loop: CASSPDQRETGNTIYF. CDR3 nucleotides: TGTGCCAGCAGCCCCGATCAGAGGGAAACCGGAAACACCATATATTTT.